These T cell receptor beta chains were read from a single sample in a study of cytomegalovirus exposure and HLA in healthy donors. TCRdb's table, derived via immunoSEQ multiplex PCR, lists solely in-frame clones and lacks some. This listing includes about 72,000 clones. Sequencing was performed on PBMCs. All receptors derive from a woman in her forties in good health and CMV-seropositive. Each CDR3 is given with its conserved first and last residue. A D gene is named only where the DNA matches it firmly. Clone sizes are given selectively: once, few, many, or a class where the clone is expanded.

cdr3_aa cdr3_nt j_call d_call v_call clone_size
CASSEQRGDTDTQYF TGTGCCAGCAGTGAACAGCGGGGGGACACAGATACGCAGTATTTT TRBJ2-3 TRBD2 TRBV6-4 -
CASSYSDRETYEQYF TGCGCCAGCAGCTATAGCGACAGGGAGACCTACGAGCAGTACTTC TRBJ2-7 TRBD1 TRBV5-1 -
CASSLGTVPPYEQYF TGTGCCAGCAGCTTGGGAACAGTTCCACCCTACGAGCAGTACTTC TRBJ2-7 - TRBV5-6 -
CASSVYGDYGYTF TGTGCCAGCAGTGTTTACGGGGACTATGGCTACACCTTC TRBJ1-2 - TRBV2 -
CASSRGAEAFF TGTGCCAGTTCTCGAGGCGCTGAAGCTTTCTTT TRBJ1-1 - TRBV6-5 -
CASSESVGGNTIYF TGTGCCAGCAGTGAGTCCGTCGGTGGAAACACCATATATTTT TRBJ1-3 - TRBV6-1 -
CASSFGEGYTF TGTGCCAGCAGCTTCGGGGAAGGCTACACCTTC TRBJ1-2 - TRBV7-9 -
CASELAGGTDTQYF TGCGCCAGCGAGCTAGCGGGGGGGACAGATACGCAGTATTTT TRBJ2-3 TRBD2 TRBV5-1 -
CASTALANSYNEQFF TGTGCCAGCACCGCTCTAGCGAACTCCTACAATGAGCAGTTCTTC TRBJ2-1 - TRBV2 -
CASSRIPKIQTGLNTEAFF TGTGCCAGCAGCCGCATACCTAAAATACAGACAGGGCTGAACACTGAAGCTTTCTTT TRBJ1-1 TRBD1 TRBV5-8 -
CASSTTSSGANVLTF TGTGCCAGCAGTACAACTAGCTCTGGGGCCAACGTCCTGACTTTC TRBJ2-6 - TRBV6-1 -
CASSPDRWTSSGYTF TGCGCCAGCAGCCCGGACAGGTGGACTTCGTCTGGCTACACCTTC TRBJ1-2 TRBD1 TRBV5-1 -
CATSRDRQNTEAFF TGTGCCACCAGCAGAGATCGACAGAACACTGAAGCTTTCTTT TRBJ1-1 - TRBV15 -
CASSLVGLAGVGNEQFF TGCGCCAGCAGCTTGGTAGGACTAGCGGGAGTCGGTAATGAGCAGTTCTTC TRBJ2-1 TRBD2 TRBV5-1 -
CASSLESQRNYEQYF TGTGCCAGCAGCTTAGAGTCGCAGCGAAACTACGAGCAGTACTTC TRBJ2-7 - TRBV7-2 -
CASSPLVASEKLFF TGTGCCAGTAGCCCATTGGTGGCAAGTGAAAAACTGTTTTTT TRBJ1-4 - TRBV19 -
CASSVATAITGELFF TGTGCCAGCAGCGTAGCGACAGCTATCACCGGGGAGCTGTTTTTT TRBJ2-2 - TRBV9 -
CASSLPREGEKLFF TGTGCCAGCAGTTTACCCAGGGAGGGCGAAAAACTGTTTTTT TRBJ1-4 - TRBV28 -
CASSGRLAGNTIYF TGTGCCAGCAGCGGCAGGTTGGCTGGAAACACCATATATTTT TRBJ1-3 - TRBV21-1 -
CASKGQGNTEAFF TGTGCCAGCAAGGGACAGGGAAACACTGAAGCTTTCTTT TRBJ1-1 TRBD1 TRBV25-1 -
CASSLTSGGHNEQFF TGTGCCAGCAGCCTTACTAGCGGGGGGCACAATGAGCAGTTCTTC TRBJ2-1 TRBD2 TRBV6-5 -
CASSLDLAGREQYF TGTGCCAGCAGCTTGGATCTAGCGGGACGCGAGCAGTACTTC TRBJ2-7 TRBD2 TRBV5-5 -
CASSQDRGGTVDTGELFF TGCGCCAGCAGCCAAGATAGGGGGGGAACCGTGGACACCGGGGAGCTGTTTTTT TRBJ2-2 - TRBV4-3 -
CASMGGTYAYEQYF TGTGCCAGCATGGGCGGGACTTACGCCTACGAGCAGTACTTC TRBJ2-7 - TRBV2 -
CASSVQGAGETQYF TGCGCCAGCAGTGTCCAGGGGGCCGGGGAGACCCAGTACTTC TRBJ2-5 TRBD1 TRBV5-1 -
CASSLREPLYNEQFF TGTGCCAGCAGTCTCCGGGAGCCCCTTTACAATGAGCAGTTCTTC TRBJ2-1 - TRBV25-1 -
CASSVLPGTGGHQPQHF TGTGCCAGCAGCGTACTACCCGGGACAGGAGGACATCAGCCCCAGCATTTT TRBJ1-5 TRBD1 TRBV5-5 -
CASSQVVGNQPQHF TGCGCCAGCAGCCAAGTGGTCGGGAATCAGCCCCAGCATTTT TRBJ1-5 - TRBV4-1 -
CASSSTDRVGNTIYF TGTGCCAGCAGTTCGACAGACAGGGTTGGAAACACCATATATTTT TRBJ1-3 TRBD1 TRBV25-1 -
CASSPGRLAGLKTQYF TGTGCCAGCAGCCCCGGGCGCTTAGCGGGATTAAAGACCCAGTACTTC TRBJ2-5 TRBD2 TRBV9 -
CASSLGLAGVPGNEQFF TGTGCCAGCAGTCTGGGACTAGCGGGAGTACCGGGTAATGAGCAGTTCTTC TRBJ2-1 TRBD2 TRBV27 -
CASSLRTGETHEQYF TGTGCCAGCAGCTTGCGAACGGGAGAAACCCACGAGCAGTACTTC TRBJ2-7 - TRBV5-4 -
CASSKGLSGLPYEQYF TGCGCCAGCAGCAAGGGACTTAGCGGGTTACCCTACGAGCAGTACTTC TRBJ2-7 TRBD2 TRBV4-1 -
CASSLRLGQGAEKLFF TGTGCCAGCAGCTTAAGGTTAGGACAGGGGGCTGAAAAACTGTTTTTT TRBJ1-4 TRBD1 TRBV11-3 -
CASSLGNPLSGNSPLHF TGTGCCAGCAGCTTAGGCAACCCCCTATCGGGTAATTCACCCCTCCACTTT TRBJ1-6 - TRBV13 -
CASSYKTVNQPQHF TGTGCCAGCAGCTACAAGACAGTCAATCAGCCCCAGCATTTT TRBJ1-5 - TRBV7-2 -
CASSSNTGGAGTEAFF TGTGCCAGCTCATCAAATACAGGGGGCGCGGGCACTGAAGCTTTCTTT TRBJ1-1 TRBD1 TRBV18 -
CASSLALGAGSSTDTQYF TGTGCCAGCAGCTTAGCGCTCGGCGCGGGGTCTAGCACAGATACGCAGTATTTT TRBJ2-3 - TRBV7-8 -
CASSEARGRLGQGLLLAFF TGTGCCAGCAGTGAAGCGCGGGGGAGGCTGGGACAGGGGCTCTTATTAGCTTTCTTT TRBJ1-1 TRBD1 TRBV6-1 -
CATSRDRQRPSYEQYF TGTGCCACCAGCAGAGATAGGCAGCGACCCTCCTACGAGCAGTACTTC TRBJ2-7 - TRBV15 -
CASSPPTGAANYGYTF TGTGCCAGCTCACCACCTACAGGCGCTGCAAACTATGGCTACACCTTC TRBJ1-2 - TRBV18 -
CASRMSIGTGDYEQYF TGTGCCAGCAGGATGAGTATAGGGACAGGGGACTACGAGCAGTACTTC TRBJ2-7 TRBD1 TRBV2 -
CASRLGSGNYEQYF TGTGCCAGCAGACTGGGGAGCGGGAACTACGAGCAGTACTTC TRBJ2-7 TRBD2 TRBV7-9 -
CASRIYGTTNTEAFF TGTGCCAGCAGGATTTACGGGACAACGAACACTGAAGCTTTCTTT TRBJ1-1 - TRBV2 -
CASTGLAGYNEQFF TGTGCCAGCACGGGACTAGCGGGCTACAATGAGCAGTTCTTC TRBJ2-1 TRBD2 TRBV5-6 -
CASSFTGLNSPLHF TGTGCCAGCAGCTTCACAGGGCTTAATTCACCCCTCCACTTT TRBJ1-6 - TRBV7-9 -
CASSPDRVGTEAFF TGTGCCAGCTCACCCGACAGGGTTGGCACTGAAGCTTTCTTT TRBJ1-1 TRBD1 TRBV18 -
CASSFAGRNSNQPQHF TGTGCCAGCAGCTTCGCTGGGAGGAACAGCAATCAGCCCCAGCATTTT TRBJ1-5 - TRBV7-2 -
CASSFRTGGEFF TGTGCCAGCAGCTTTAGGACAGGGGGGGAGTTCTTC TRBJ2-1 TRBD1 TRBV7-9 -
CASKREALDYEQYF TGTGCCAGCAAAAGGGAGGCCTTAGACTACGAGCAGTACTTC TRBJ2-7 - TRBV6-6 -
CASSLRGGGMFYGYTF TGTGCCAGCAGTTTGCGAGGGGGCGGAATGTTCTATGGCTACACCTTC TRBJ1-2 TRBD1 TRBV28 -
CASRNPGQRSSYNEQFF TGTGCCAGCAGGAACCCGGGACAACGGAGCTCCTACAATGAGCAGTTCTTC TRBJ2-1 - TRBV27 -
CASSLVGPGELFF TGTGCCAGCAGCTTAGTGGGCCCCGGGGAGCTGTTTTTT TRBJ2-2 - TRBV11-3 -
CASSPTGQGPGELFF TGTGCCAGCTCACCAACGGGACAGGGTCCCGGGGAGCTGTTTTTT TRBJ2-2 TRBD1 TRBV18 -
CASSTHSGAYPYEQYF TGTGCCAGCAGCACACATAGCGGGGCCTATCCCTACGAGCAGTACTTC TRBJ2-7 TRBD2 TRBV28 -
CASSDGTGADTQYF TGTGCCAGCAGTGACGGGACAGGGGCAGATACGCAGTATTTT TRBJ2-3 TRBD1 TRBV6-4 medium-sized
CASSLGRDEEAFF TGTGCCAGCAGCTTAGGCAGGGATGAAGAAGCTTTCTTT TRBJ1-1 - TRBV7-3 -
CASSLSARGGELFF TGTGCCAGCAGCTTGAGCGCTCGGGGCGGGGAGCTGTTTTTT TRBJ2-2 - TRBV5-5 -
CASSEQGDTGELFF TGTGCCAGCAGTGAACAGGGGGACACCGGGGAGCTGTTTTTT TRBJ2-2 TRBD1 TRBV6-4 -